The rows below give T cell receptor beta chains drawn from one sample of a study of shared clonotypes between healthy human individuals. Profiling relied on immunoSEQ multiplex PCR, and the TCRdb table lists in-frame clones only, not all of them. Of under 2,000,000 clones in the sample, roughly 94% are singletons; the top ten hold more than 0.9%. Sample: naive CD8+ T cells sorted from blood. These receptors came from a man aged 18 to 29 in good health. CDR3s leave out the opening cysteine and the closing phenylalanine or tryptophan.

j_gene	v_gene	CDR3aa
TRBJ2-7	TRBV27	ASRDGTMSSYEQY
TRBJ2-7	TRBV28	ASSQEYEQY
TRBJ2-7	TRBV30	AWNGIRQGIIEQY
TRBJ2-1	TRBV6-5	ASSEFHEQF
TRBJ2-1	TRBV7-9	ASSFQNYNEQF
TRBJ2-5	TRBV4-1	ASSQDAAGGTWETQY
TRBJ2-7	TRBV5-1	ASSTPGTGFYEQY
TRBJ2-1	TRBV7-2	ASSSPGLAGPNTYNEQF
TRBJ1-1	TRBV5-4	ASSPRTGYTEAF
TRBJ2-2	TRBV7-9	ANPTGTGFSREAGELF
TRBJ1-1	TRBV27	ASSSLLMNTEAF
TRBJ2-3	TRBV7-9	ASSPRQGSSTDTQY
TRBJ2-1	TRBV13	ASTSGLAGDEQF
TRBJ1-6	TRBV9	ASSVGGGDSPLH
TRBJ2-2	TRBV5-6	ASSLGENTGELF
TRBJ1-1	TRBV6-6	ASTPQDGTEAF
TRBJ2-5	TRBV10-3	AVYSGGGETQY
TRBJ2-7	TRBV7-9	ASSSTEIPGLLDYEQY
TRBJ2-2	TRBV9	ASSVGGPGELF
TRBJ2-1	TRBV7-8	ASSPSGTVNEQF
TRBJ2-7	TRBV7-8	ASSLVKGIESYEQY
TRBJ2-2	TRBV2	ASSEGVGGELF
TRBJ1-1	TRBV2	ASSEDTEAF
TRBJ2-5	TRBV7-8	ASSLEAGGGQETQY
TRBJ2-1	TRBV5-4	ASSPWLANEQF
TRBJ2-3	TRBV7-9	ASSSEGAGVTDTQY
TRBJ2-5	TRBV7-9	ASSSVFGQGAETQY
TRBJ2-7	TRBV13	ASGGTGDEQY
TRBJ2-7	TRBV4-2	ASSQETSGATYEQY
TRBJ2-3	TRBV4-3	ASSQDEAFSSTDTQY
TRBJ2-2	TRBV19	ASRVENTGELF
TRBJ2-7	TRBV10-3	AISPEGAGAYEQY
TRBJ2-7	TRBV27	ASSQLAGGPFGEQY
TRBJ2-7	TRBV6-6	ASSTGQGVSYEQY
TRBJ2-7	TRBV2	ASSWGSYEQY
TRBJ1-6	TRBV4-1	ASSPSLRSSYNSPLH
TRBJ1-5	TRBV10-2	ATGGQGDQPQH
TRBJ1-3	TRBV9	ASSNPRAGDSGNTIY
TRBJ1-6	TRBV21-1	ASSKRGSGSGYNSPLH
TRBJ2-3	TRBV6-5	ASSPSGGSTDTQY
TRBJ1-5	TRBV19	ASRSDGGGNQPQH
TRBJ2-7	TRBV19	ASSPDGAYEQY
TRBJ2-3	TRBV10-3	AISGGAGYTDTQY
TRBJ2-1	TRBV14	ASSPGLRNEQF
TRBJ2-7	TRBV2	ASSDHRVHEQY
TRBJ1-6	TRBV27	ASSPLERVSSYNSPLH
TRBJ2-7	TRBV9	ASSGGLAGDEQY
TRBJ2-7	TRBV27	ASSPLGGAEAYEQY
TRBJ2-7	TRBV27	ASSLSKGLVSYEQY
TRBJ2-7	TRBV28	ASSLFGDGYEQY
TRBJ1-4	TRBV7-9	ASSLTDLGEKLF
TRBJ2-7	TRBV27	ASRAAYEQY
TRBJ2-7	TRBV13	ASRRLAAYEQY